These 9 T cell receptor beta chains originate from one sample sequenced in a study of blood T cell repertoires in COVID-19. Data came from immunoSEQ multiplex PCR; TCRdb stores just in-frame clones and leaves some out. The sample includes about 140,000 clones, around 80% of them seen just once. The specimen sequenced was peripheral blood. The receptors shown here come from a woman of 80 years or more in a cohort sampled during active or convalescent COVID-19.

The chain links TRBV21-1 to TRBJ2-7; the listed D gene, TRBD2, was not tested against the DNA. TRBV21-1 is noted as a pseudogene. The CDR3 contains 13 residues. The CDR3 DNA reads as TGTGCCAGCCTGAGGTCCGGCCACTACGAGCAGTACGTC. Translated, it gives CASLRSGHYEQYV.

This chain connects TRBV6-6 to TRBJ2-7; TRBD1 agrees at 9 bases. This CDR3 is built from 16 residues. V lost 4 bases, J lost 4 bases, and 11 bases stayed unmatched. The V gene's germline CDR1 is MNHNY and CDR2 SVGAGI (reference sequence). The CDR3 reads CASSSLGTGRRYEQYF. In nucleotides, the CDR3 is TGTGCCAGCAGTTCCCTTGGGACAGGGCGGCGGTACGAGCAGTACTTC.

This chain links TRBV7-3 with TRBJ2-3; TRBD2 matches at 10 bases. Trimming at V came to 5 bases and at J to 7 bases, leaving 9 bases not matched to a gene. Germline V lookup: CDR1 SGHTA, CDR2 FQGTGA. This CDR3 is built from 15 residues. The CDR3, as DNA: TGTGCCAGCAGCACCCAGCGGGGGGGCCGAAATACGCAGTATTTT. The encoded protein is CASSTQRGGRNTQYF.

This sequence joins TRBV7-2 and TRBJ1-5; no definite D call. The CDR3 loop spans 13 amino acids. Germline-derived CDR1 and CDR2 are SGHTA and FQGNSA. V lost 6 bases to trimming and J lost 4 bases, with 10 bases between them. In DNA, the CDR3 is TGTGCCAGCAGGGAGCAGAGTAATCAGCCCCAGCATTTT. Protein product: CASREQSNQPQHF.

V is TRBV28 and J is TRBJ2-1; D may be TRBD1 (5 bases). This CDR3 is built from 14 residues. CDR1 is MDHEN, CDR2 SYDVKM, per germline. Trimming removed 1 base from V and 6 bases from J, with 10 bases in between. The CDR3 DNA reads as TGTGCCAGCAGTTTATCGGCAGGGTTCAATGAGCAGTTCTTC. This encodes CASSLSAGFNEQFF.

The V and J genes are TRBV6-2 or TRBV6-3 and TRBJ1-1; 8 positions match TRBD1. J was trimmed by 1 base and V by 4 bases; bases with no gene match: 5. CDR1 is MNHEY, CDR2 SVGEGT, per germline. This CDR3 spans 15 amino acids. CDR3 nucleotide sequence: TGTGCCAGCAGTTCGCAAGGGACAGGGAACACTGAAGCTTTCTTT. Protein sequence: CASSSQGTGNTEAFF.

The genes are TRBV7-2 and TRBJ1-2, with D unclear. Trimming stripped 2 bases from V and 7 bases from J, with 14 bases between. The germline CDR1 and CDR2 sequences are SGHTA and FQGNSA. The CDR3 extends over 14 amino acids. CDR3 in amino acids: CASSLFGSISGYTF. CDR3 nucleotide sequence: TGTGCCAGCAGCTTATTCGGGAGCATATCTGGCTACACCTTC.

The CDR3 DNA sequence: TGTGCCAGCAGCCGACAAAGGCTCGCCCACGAGCAGTACTTC. This sequence encodes CASSRQRLAHEQYF. The V call is TRBV5-6, the J call TRBJ2-7; D gene uncertain. Germline values: CDR1 SGHDT, CDR2 YYEEEE. Trimming took off 4 bases at V and 5 bases at J, with 16 bases between the two ends. The CDR3 totals 14 residues. Full variable domain (remainder filled in from reference TRBV5-6 and TRBJ2-7): DAGVTQSPTHLIKTRGQQVTLRCSPKSGHDTVSWYQQALGQGPQFIFQYYEEEERQRGNFPDRFSGHQFPNYSSELNVNALLLGDSALYLCASSRQRLAHEQYFGPGTRLTVT.

J is TRBJ2-5 and V is TRBV7-8, with D unclear. The CDR3 totals 13 residues. Per germline, CDR1 SGHVS and CDR2 FQNEAQ. The ends were cut back, 11 bases at V and 4 bases at J, with 17 bases in the middle. Here the CDR3 reads CALSGPVGETQYF. The CDR3 DNA reads TGTGCCCTTTCTGGGCCAGTTGGAGAGACCCAGTACTTC.